This passage covers 22 T cell receptor beta chains from one sample sequenced in a study of blood T cell repertoires in COVID-19. Sequencing was performed with immunoSEQ multiplex PCR; in TCRdb, only in-frame clones are kept and a portion is missing. The repertoire holds fewer than 500,000 clones, with roughly 87% as singletons. The sequencing sample was made of PBMCs or T cells enriched from blood (not recorded which). The source of these receptors is a woman aged 18-30 years who had recovered from COVID-19.

This clone has more than one count but fewer than ten. V and J are TRBV4-1 and TRBJ1-2, with a tentative D call TRBD1 (5 bases). Per the germline V gene, CDR1 is MGHRA and CDR2 is YSYEKL. CDR3 size: 17 residues. Trimming removed 3 bases at V and 3 bases at J, with 20 bases between. The CDR3: CASSHPYAGPGHYGYTF. The CDR3 region has the DNA TGCGCCAGCAGCCACCCCTACGCGGGACCGGGGCACTATGGCTACACCTTC.

The chain recombines TRBV4-2 with TRBJ2-1, with D maybe TRBD1 (5 bases). CDR1 and CDR2 (germline): LGHNA, YNFKEQ. This CDR3 spans 14 amino acids. The germline V and J ends were trimmed by 1 base and 7 bases, with 11 bases remaining between them. The CDR3 protein is CASSQGVSGNEQFF. In nucleotides, the CDR3 is TGTGCCAGCAGCCAAGGAGTATCAGGGAATGAGCAGTTCTTC.

The chain recombines TRBV5-1 with TRBJ2-5, with D perhaps matching TRBD2 (6 bases). V lost 5 bases and J lost 1, with 12 bases in between. Looked up from germline, CDR1 is SGHRS and CDR2 is YFSETQ. There are 14 residues in the CDR3. CDR3 amino acids: CASSGGLFQETQYF. In DNA form, the CDR3 reads TGCGCCAGCAGTGGGGGACTGTTCCAAGAGACCCAGTACTTC.

The gene calls are TRBV12-5 and TRBJ2-1; 7 bases align to TRBD1. The CDR3 contains 14 residues. With V trimmed by 9 bases and J by 4 bases, 9 bases remained unmatched. Germline V gene lookup returns CDR1 LGHNT and CDR2 FRNRAP. As DNA, the CDR3 is TGTGCTAGCGGATCGGGACAGCCTTACAATGAGCAGTTCTTC. This gives the protein CASGSGQPYNEQFF.

The chain combines TRBV6-4 with TRBJ1-4, with D uncertain. The germline gives CDR1 MRHNA, CDR2 SNTAGT. V was shortened by 4 bases and J by 5 bases, with 11 bases between the two germline ends. The CDR3 is 14 residues long. CDR3 sequence (DNA): TGTGCCAGCAGTGCCGAGGAGACGAATGAAAAACTGTTTTTT. Its translation is CASSAEETNEKLFF.

The rearrangement joins TRBV2 to TRBJ2-7, with D maybe TRBD1 (5 bases). The V gene lost 8 bases and the J gene lost 2 bases, with 13 bases spanning the gap. The length of the CDR3 is 13 residues. Germline values: CDR1 SNHLY, CDR2 FYNNEI. This CDR3 is CASGSTGPYEQYF. In DNA form, the CDR3 reads TGTGCCAGCGGTTCAACAGGACCCTACGAGCAGTACTTC.

The chain uses TRBV7-3 and TRBJ2-5; 12 bases map to TRBD1. After removal of 5 bases from V and 5 bases from J, the junction contained 6 bases not matched to a gene. The germline gives CDR1 SGHTA, CDR2 FQGTGA. The CDR3 totals 15 residues. CDR3 in amino acids: CASSRGTGGKETQYF. The DNA for the CDR3 is TGTGCCAGCAGCCGTGGGACAGGGGGCAAGGAGACCCAGTACTTC.

The gene calls are TRBV18 and TRBJ2-1; D is possibly TRBD1 (6 bases). From germline, CDR1 is KGHSH and CDR2 LQKENI. V gave up 2 bases and J gave up 4 bases, with 9 bases separating them. The CDR3 is 14 residues long. The CDR3 is CASSPSGDYNEQFF. CDR3 coding DNA: TGTGCCAGCTCACCATCAGGGGATTACAATGAGCAGTTCTTC.

V is TRBV10-2 and J is TRBJ2-2; tentatively, D is TRBD1 (6 bases). The V end was cut by 5 bases, the J end by 6 bases, with 13 bases between. Germline-derived CDR1 and CDR2 are WSHSY and SAAADI. The CDR3 consists of 14 residues. The chain's CDR3 is CASSTGSRAGELFF. The CDR3 bases are TGCGCCAGCAGTACAGGGAGTAGGGCCGGGGAGCTGTTTTTT.

The chain is built from TRBV24-1 and TRBJ1-6; 10 bases map to TRBD1. The CDR3 covers 20 residues. The V segment lost 3 bases and the J segment 8 bases; nucleotides outside the gene matches: 18. Germline V gene sequence: CDR1 KGHDR, CDR2 SFDVKD. CDR3 in DNA: TGTGCCACCAGTGATATATTCCGGGACAGGGGAGGGACTTCGGATTCACCCCTCCACTTT. This sequence encodes CATSDIFRDRGGTSDSPLHF.

In its sample, this clone was seen once. This sequence joins TRBV7-9 and TRBJ1-6; D gene ambiguous. The germline V gene has CDR1 SEHNR and CDR2 FQNEAQ (reference sequence). The CDR3 contains 13 residues. The V gene lost 3 bases and the J gene lost 5 bases, with 5 bases spanning the gap. The CDR3 sequence: CASSFRDNSPLHF. The CDR3 DNA is TGTGCCAGCAGCTTCCGCGATAATTCACCCCTCCACTTT.

The chain links TRBV18 to TRBJ1-6; 9 nucleotides agree with TRBD1. Germline values: CDR1 KGHSH, CDR2 LQKENI. Losses at the gene ends were 6 bases for V and 10 bases for J; bases not matched to a gene: 7. CDR3 length: 14 amino acids. CDR3 loop: CASSPGQGWSPLHF. CDR3 nucleotides: TGTGCCAGCTCTCCGGGACAGGGTTGGTCACCCCTCCACTTT.

The V and J genes are TRBV7-3 and TRBJ1-1; D not certain. The CDR3 consists of 13 residues. Germline CDR1 reads SGHTA; CDR2 reads FQGTGA. Trimming cost V 3 bases and J 1 base, with 6 bases left between them. CDR3 loop: CASSFDTNTEAFF. CDR3 coding DNA: TGTGCCAGCAGCTTTGACACGAACACTGAAGCTTTCTTT.

J is TRBJ1-3 and V is TRBV7-2; D gene uncertain. Trimming pared 2 bases from V and 4 bases from J, leaving 6 bases between. Germline lookup yields CDR1 SGHTA and CDR2 FQGNSA. This CDR3 has 13 residues. Written as DNA, the CDR3 is TGTGCCAGCAGCTTAAGTGCGGGAAACACCATATATTTT. Translation: CASSLSAGNTIYF.

The chain has TRBV29-1 and TRBJ1-5, with TRBD1 identical over 7 bases. Per germline, CDR1 SQVTM and CDR2 ANQGSEA. The CDR3 is 13 amino acids. V shed 5 bases, J shed 5 bases, and the junction held 6 bases outside the gene matches. CDR3 region: CSVSVDRDQPQHF. The CDR3 coding sequence is TGCAGCGTTAGCGTTGACAGGGATCAGCCCCAGCATTTT.

The rearrangement joins TRBV11-2 to TRBJ1-1, with D maybe TRBD1 (6 bases). The CDR3 is 15 amino acids. V was clipped by 3 bases and J by 1 base, with 12 bases between them. CDR1 is SGHAT, CDR2 FQNNGV, per germline. The DNA of the CDR3 is TGTGCCAGCAGCTTTGGGGGCCCCAGGAACACTGAAGCTTTCTTT. It specifies CASSFGGPRNTEAFF.

The rearrangement joins TRBV4-1 to TRBJ2-5; D is uncertain. Germline lookup yields CDR1 MGHRA and CDR2 YSYEKL. The CDR3 is made up of 12 amino acids. Trimming took off 3 bases at V and 2 bases at J, with 4 bases between the two ends. The chain's CDR3 is CASSHLQETQYF. In DNA form, the CDR3 reads TGCGCCAGCAGCCACCTTCAAGAGACCCAGTACTTC.

The chain has TRBV5-4 and TRBJ1-1; no clear D. There are 14 residues in the CDR3. Per germline, CDR1 SGHNT and CDR2 YYREEE (reference sequence). V dropped 2 bases and J dropped 0 bases, with 8 bases sitting between them. CDR3 DNA sequence: TGTGCCAGCAGCTTCAGTGTGGTGAACACTGAAGCTTTCTTT. Translation: CASSFSVVNTEAFF.

V gene TRBV14 combines with J gene TRBJ1-1; D is ambiguous. Germline V gene lookup returns CDR1 SGHDN and CDR2 FVKESK. Trimming removed 4 bases from V and 0 bases from J, with 6 bases in between. This CDR3 contains 13 residues. The CDR3 nucleotides are TGTGCCAGCAGCCGGTACATGAACACTGAAGCTTTCTTT. Its protein is CASSRYMNTEAFF.

The rearrangement uses TRBV27 and TRBJ1-1; the D gene is possibly TRBD1 (5 bases). V gave up 8 bases and J gave up 0 bases, with 19 bases separating them. This CDR3 has 16 residues. The germline CDR1 and CDR2 sequences are MNHEY and SMNVEV (reference sequence). The CDR3 bases are TGTGCCAGCCTTCCGGGACTCCTGGCGATGAACACTGAAGCTTTCTTT. Translating it yields CASLPGLLAMNTEAFF.

This clone showed up just a few times. CDR3 coding DNA: TGTGCCAGCAGCTCCCGAGCCGGGACAGGGGCGGGAGGCTACACCTTC. Translating it yields CASSSRAGTGAGGYTF. The chain links TRBV7-2 to TRBJ1-2; 10 nucleotides line up with TRBD1. The V and J ends lost 4 bases and 8 bases, in that order; junction bases with no gene match: 13. This CDR3 has 16 residues. Germline assignment: CDR1 SGHTA and CDR2 FQGNSA.

Remarks on this clone: At the DNA level, this CDR3 is encoded by other sequences in the same sample as well. The chain recombines TRBV5-1 with TRBJ1-1, with no clear D. The CDR3 sequence is 13 residues long. Germline CDR1 reads SGHRS; CDR2 reads YFSETQ. V was clipped by 4 bases and J by 1 base, with 8 bases between them. The CDR3 coding sequence is TGCGCCAGCAGCCGCACGGGGAACACTGAAGCTTTCTTT. Its translation: CASSRTGNTEAFF.